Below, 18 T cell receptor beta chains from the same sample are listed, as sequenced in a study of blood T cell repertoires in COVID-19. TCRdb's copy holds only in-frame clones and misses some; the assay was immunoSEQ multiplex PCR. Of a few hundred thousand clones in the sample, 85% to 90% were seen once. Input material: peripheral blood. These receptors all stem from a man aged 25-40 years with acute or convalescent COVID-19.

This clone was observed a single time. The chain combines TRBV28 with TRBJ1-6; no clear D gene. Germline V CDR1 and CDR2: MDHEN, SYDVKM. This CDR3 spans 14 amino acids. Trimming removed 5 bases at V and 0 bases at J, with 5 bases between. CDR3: CASSPSSYNSPLHF. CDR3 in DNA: TGTGCCAGCAGTCCCAGCTCCTATAATTCACCCCTCCACTTT.

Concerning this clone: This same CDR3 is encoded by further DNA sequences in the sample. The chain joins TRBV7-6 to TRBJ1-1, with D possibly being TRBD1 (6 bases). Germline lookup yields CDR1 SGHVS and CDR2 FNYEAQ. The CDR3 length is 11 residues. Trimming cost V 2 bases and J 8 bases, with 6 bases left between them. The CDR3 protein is CASSLTGEAFF. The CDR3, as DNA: TGTGCCAGCAGCTTAACAGGGGAAGCTTTCTTT.

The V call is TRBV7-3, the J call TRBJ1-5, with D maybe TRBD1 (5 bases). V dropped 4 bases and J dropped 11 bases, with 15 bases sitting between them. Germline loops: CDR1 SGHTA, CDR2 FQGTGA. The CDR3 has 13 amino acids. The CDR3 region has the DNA TGTGCCAGCAGCTCAACTACCGACAGTGCCCAGCATTTT. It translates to CASSSTTDSAQHF.

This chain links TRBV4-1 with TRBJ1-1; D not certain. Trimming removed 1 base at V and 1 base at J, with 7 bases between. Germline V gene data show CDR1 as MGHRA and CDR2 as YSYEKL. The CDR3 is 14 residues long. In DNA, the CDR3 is TGCGCCAGCAGCCAAGTTCCACAGAACACTGAAGCTTTCTTT. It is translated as CASSQVPQNTEAFF.

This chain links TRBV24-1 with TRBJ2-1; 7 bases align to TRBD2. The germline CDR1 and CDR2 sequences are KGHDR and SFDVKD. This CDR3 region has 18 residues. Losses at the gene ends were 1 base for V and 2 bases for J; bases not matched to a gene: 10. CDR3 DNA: TGTGCCACCAGTGATTTTATACCCGGGAGGAGGGCCTACAATGAGCAGTTCTTC. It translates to CATSDFIPGRRAYNEQFF.

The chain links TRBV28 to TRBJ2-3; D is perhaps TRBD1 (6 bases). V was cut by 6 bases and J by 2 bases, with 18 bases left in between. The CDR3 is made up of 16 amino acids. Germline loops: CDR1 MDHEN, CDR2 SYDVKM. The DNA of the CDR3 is TGTGCCAGCAGACGCTCGGGACAACCTAACACAGATACGCAGTATTTT. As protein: CASRRSGQPNTDTQYF.

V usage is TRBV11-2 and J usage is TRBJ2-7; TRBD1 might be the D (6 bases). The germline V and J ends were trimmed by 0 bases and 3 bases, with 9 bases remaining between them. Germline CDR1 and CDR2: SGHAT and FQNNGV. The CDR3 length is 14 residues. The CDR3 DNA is TGTGCCAGCAGCTTAGATTGGACAGACTACGAGCAGTACTTC. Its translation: CASSLDWTDYEQYF.

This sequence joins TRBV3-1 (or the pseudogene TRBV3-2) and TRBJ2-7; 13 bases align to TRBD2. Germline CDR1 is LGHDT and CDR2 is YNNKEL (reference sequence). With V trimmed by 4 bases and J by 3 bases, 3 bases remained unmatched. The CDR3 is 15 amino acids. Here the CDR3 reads CASSLRLAGGYEQYF. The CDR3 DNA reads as TGTGCCAGCAGCCTCAGACTAGCGGGAGGCTACGAGCAGTACTTC.

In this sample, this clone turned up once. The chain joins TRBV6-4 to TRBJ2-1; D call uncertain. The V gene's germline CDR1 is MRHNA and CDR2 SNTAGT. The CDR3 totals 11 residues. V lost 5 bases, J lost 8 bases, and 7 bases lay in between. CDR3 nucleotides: TGTGCCAGCAGTTATGGCCATGAGCAGTTCTTC. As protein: CASSYGHEQFF.

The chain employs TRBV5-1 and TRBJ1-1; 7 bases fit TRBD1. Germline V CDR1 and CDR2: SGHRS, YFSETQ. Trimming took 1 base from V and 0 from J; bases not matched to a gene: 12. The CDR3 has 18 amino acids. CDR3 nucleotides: TGCGCCAGCAGCTTGCGGCAGGGGGATGTTCGAATGAACACTGAAGCTTTCTTT. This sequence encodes CASSLRQGDVRMNTEAFF.

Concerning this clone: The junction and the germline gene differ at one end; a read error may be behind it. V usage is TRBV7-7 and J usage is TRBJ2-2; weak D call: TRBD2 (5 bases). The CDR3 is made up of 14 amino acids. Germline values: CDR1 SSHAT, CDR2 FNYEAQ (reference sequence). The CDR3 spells CASSLNTGAGELFF. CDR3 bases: TGTGCTAGCAGCTTAAATACCGGGGCCGGGGAGCTGTTTTTT.

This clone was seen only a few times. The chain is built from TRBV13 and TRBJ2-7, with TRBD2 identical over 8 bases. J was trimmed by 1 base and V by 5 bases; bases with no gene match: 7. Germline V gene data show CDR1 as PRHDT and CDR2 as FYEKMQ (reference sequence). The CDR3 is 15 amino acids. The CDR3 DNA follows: TGTGCCAGCAGCCGGGTAGCGGGACGGTCCTACGAGCAGTACTTC. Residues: CASSRVAGRSYEQYF.

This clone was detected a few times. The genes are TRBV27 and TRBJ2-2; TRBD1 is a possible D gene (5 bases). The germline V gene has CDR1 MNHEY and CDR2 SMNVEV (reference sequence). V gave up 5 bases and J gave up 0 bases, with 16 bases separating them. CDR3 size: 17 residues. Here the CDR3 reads CASSPDRGAANTGELFF. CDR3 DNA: TGTGCCAGCAGTCCCGACCGTGGGGCGGCGAACACCGGGGAGCTGTTTTTT.

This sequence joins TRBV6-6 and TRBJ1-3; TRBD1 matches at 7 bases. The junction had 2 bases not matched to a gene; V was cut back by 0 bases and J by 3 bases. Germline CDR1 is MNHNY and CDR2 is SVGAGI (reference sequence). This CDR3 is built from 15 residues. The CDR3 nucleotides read TGTGCCAGCAGTTACTCAGGGGGCGTTGGAAACACCATATATTTT. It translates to CASSYSGGVGNTIYF.

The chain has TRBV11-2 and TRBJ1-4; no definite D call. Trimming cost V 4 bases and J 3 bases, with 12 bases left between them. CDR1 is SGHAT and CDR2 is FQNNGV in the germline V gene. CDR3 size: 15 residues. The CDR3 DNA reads TGTGCCAGCAGCTCGATGGGCCCTCCTAATGAAAAACTGTTTTTT. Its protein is CASSSMGPPNEKLFF.

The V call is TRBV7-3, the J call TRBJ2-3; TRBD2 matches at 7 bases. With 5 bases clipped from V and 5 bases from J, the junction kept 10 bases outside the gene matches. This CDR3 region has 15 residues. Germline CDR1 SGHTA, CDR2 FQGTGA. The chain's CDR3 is CASSPGAGARDTQYF. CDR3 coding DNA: TGTGCCAGCAGCCCAGGTGCGGGAGCGAGAGATACGCAGTATTTT. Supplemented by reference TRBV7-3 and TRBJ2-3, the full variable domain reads GAGVSQTPSNKVTEKGKYVELRCDPISGHTALYWYRQSLGQGPEFLIYFQGTGAADDSGLPNDRFFAVRPEGSVSTLKIQRTERGDSAVYLCASSPGAGARDTQYFGPGTRLTVL.

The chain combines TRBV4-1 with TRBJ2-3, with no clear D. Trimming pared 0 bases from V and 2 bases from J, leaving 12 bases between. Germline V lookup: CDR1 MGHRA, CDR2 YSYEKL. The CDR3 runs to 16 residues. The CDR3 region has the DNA TGCGCCAGCAGCCAAGACTGGCTGGTCGTCACAGATACGCAGTATTTT. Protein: CASSQDWLVVTDTQYF.

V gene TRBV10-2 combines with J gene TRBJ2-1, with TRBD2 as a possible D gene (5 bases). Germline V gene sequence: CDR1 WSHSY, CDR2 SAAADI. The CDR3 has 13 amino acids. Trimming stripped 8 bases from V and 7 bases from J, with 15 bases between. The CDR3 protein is CASGFSEGNEQFF. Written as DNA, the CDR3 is TGCGCCAGCGGCTTCTCCGAGGGAAATGAGCAGTTCTTC.